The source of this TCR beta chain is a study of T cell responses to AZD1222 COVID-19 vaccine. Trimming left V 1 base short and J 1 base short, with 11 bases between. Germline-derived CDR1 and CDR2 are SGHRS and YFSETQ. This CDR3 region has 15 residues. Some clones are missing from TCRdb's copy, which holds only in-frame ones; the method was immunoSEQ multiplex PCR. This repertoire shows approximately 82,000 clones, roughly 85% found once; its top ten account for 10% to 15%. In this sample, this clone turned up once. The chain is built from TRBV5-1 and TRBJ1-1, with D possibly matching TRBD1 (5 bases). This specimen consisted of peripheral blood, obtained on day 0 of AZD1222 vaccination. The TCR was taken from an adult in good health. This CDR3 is CASSLLGRANTEAFF. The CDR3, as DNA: TGCGCCAGCAGCTTGTTGGGGCGGGCGAACACTGAAGCTTTCTTT.